Described below is a single T cell receptor beta chain sequence and its context. Germline V CDR1 and CDR2: MGHRA, YSYEKL. The CDR3 contains 14 residues. TCRdb keeps only in-frame clones here, not all; method: immunoSEQ multiplex PCR. The data contain about 7,000 clones, more than 65% of them singletons. Time point denoted: pre-treatment baseline. One draw preceded checkpoint blockade; another followed its first cycle at week 3. The sample comes from a study of blood T cell dynamics during melanoma immunotherapy. This TCR came from a human donor with melanoma. V is TRBV4-1 and J is TRBJ2-5; unclear D gene. The last part of the DNA fits TRBJ2-7 better; the J call may be wrong. Sequenced here: blood, sampled from a patient treated with checkpoint blockade. CDR3 DNA sequence: TGCGCCAGCAGCCAAGATTACTCTTCCTACGAGCAGTACTTC. Translating gives CASSQDYSSYEQYF.